The entry below describes one TCR beta chain. These data belong to a study of blood T cell repertoires in COVID-19. Germline V gene lookup returns CDR1 SGDLS and CDR2 YYNGEE. This CDR3 region has 14 residues. V dropped 3 bases and J dropped 4 bases, with 13 bases sitting between them. Data came from immunoSEQ multiplex PCR; TCRdb stores just in-frame clones and leaves some out. The sample records about 110,000 clones, over 60% being singletons. This sequence was found in a man older than 75 with COVID-19, enrolled during active disease. This chain joins TRBV9 and TRBJ1-2; possibly TRBD1 for D (6 bases). Sequenced input: peripheral blood. The CDR3 DNA reads as TGTGCCAGCAGCGCCAGGGGAGCTGTCTATGGCTACACCTTC. Amino acids: CASSARGAVYGYTF.